The following is a TCR beta chain sequence with its context. This specimen comes from a study of blood T cell repertoires in COVID-19. Across the whole study: T cells, B-cell-depleted T cells, or PBMCs supplied cDNA or gDNA.

Germline CDR1 reads GTSNPN; CDR2 reads SVGIG (reference sequence). V shed 0 bases and J shed 0 bases, with 9 bases lying between them. The CDR3 has 15 residues. The authors' processing: Estimation of nucleated cell counts relied on the amplification of reference gene primers. Profiling relied on immunoSEQ multiplex PCR, and the TCRdb table lists in-frame clones only, not all of them. The DNA was the basis for D and trimming; V, J and clone size are from that table. Found here are more than 200,000 clones, 82% of them singletons; the top ten hold more than 4.5%. The chain is built from TRBV30 and TRBJ1-5; D ambiguous. This clonotype originated in a woman of 80 years or more with active or convalescent COVID-19. The sequencing input was peripheral blood. The DNA of the CDR3 is TGTGCCTGGAGTGTAGCCGTATATAGCAATCAGCCCCAGCATTTT. The encoded protein is CAWSVAVYSNQPQHF.